This passage covers 11 T cell receptor beta chains from one sample sequenced in a study of T-cell reconstitution after alpha-beta-depleted transplantation in children. Unique molecular identifiers were incorporated when the TCRbeta library was constructed. One entry per CDR3 protein results from TCRdb running MiXCR on the PCR reads. The table lists fewer than 550,000 distinct CDR3 sequences, about 16% of them singletons. The sequencing here drew on PBMCs, mostly from graft donor cells, taken 360 days after TCRalphabeta/CD19-depleted stem cell transplant. The receptor source for this set is a boy younger than two who had a stem cell transplant for Wiskott-Aldrich syndrome, so the T cells may come from the graft donor.

The sample holds a few counts of this clonotype. The genes are TRBV27 and TRBJ2-1; 9 bases agree with TRBD1. The CDR3 is made up of 15 amino acids. J gave up 5 bases and V 5 bases, and 7 bases lay outside the gene matches. Germline V gene sequence: CDR1 MNHEY, CDR2 SMNVEV (reference sequence). CDR3 in amino acids: CASSIHRDRDNEQFF. CDR3 coding DNA: TGTGCCAGCAGTATCCACCGGGACAGGGACAATGAGCAGTTCTTC.

This clonotype was counted ten times or more. The gene calls are TRBV5-1 and TRBJ2-2; D not resolved. The ends were cut back, 1 base at V and 3 bases at J, with 10 bases in the middle. CDR1 and CDR2 (germline): SGHRS, YFSETQ. The CDR3 has 15 residues. The CDR3 DNA follows: TGCGCCAGCAGCTTGAACAGTCATTACACCGGGGAGCTGTTTTTT. Its translation is CASSLNSHYTGELFF.

The chain links TRBV15 to TRBJ2-7; the D gene is possibly TRBD1 (5 bases). The CDR3 is 16 amino acids. Trimming removed 0 bases at V and 1 base at J, with 13 bases between. The V gene's germline CDR1 is LNHNV and CDR2 YYDKDF (reference sequence). The CDR3 DNA reads as TGTGCCACCAGCAGAGATCTGGGGCTAGAATCCTACGAGCAGTACTTC. This codes for CATSRDLGLESYEQYF.

The rearrangement uses TRBV12-3 or TRBV12-4 and TRBJ2-7; TRBD2 matches at 9 bases. The CDR3 contains 15 residues. V shed 5 bases and J 1 base; nucleotides not matched to a gene: 6. The CDR3 is CASSPSGRLSYEQYF. As DNA, the CDR3 is TGTGCCAGCAGTCCCAGCGGGAGGTTATCCTACGAGCAGTACTTC.

This clonotype was found a few times. The chain couples TRBV6-2 or TRBV6-3 to TRBJ1-1, with D hard to call. The CDR3 runs 13 residues. Germline CDR1 reads MNHEY; CDR2 reads SVGEGT. V was cut by 2 bases and J by 7 bases, with 11 bases left in between. The chain's CDR3 is CASSYIGRNEAFF. The DNA of the CDR3 is TGTGCCAGCAGTTACATCGGGCGGAATGAAGCTTTCTTT.

This chain links TRBV6-1 with TRBJ2-4, with 7 bases matching TRBD2. The J segment lost 0 bases and the V segment lost 6 bases, leaving 17 bases of the junction unmatched. There are 19 residues in the CDR3. Germline CDR1 reads MNHNS; CDR2 reads SASEGT. CDR3 nucleotide sequence: TGTGCCAGCAGCCCCGGGGGGAGCTTTACTTTCTTAGCCAAAAACATTCAGTACTTC. Amino acid sequence: CASSPGGSFTFLAKNIQYF.

The chain uses TRBV4-1 and TRBJ2-5; D remains ambiguous. Germline values: CDR1 MGHRA, CDR2 YSYEKL. The CDR3 is 18 amino acids. V shed 1 base and J shed 5 bases, with 23 bases lying between them. CDR3 bases: TGCGCCAGCAGCCAAGGGAGAACAGTTGGATTATCTTCGGAGACCCAGTACTTC. It is translated as CASSQGRTVGLSSETQYF.

The V gene is TRBV5-1, the J gene TRBJ2-7; the D is unclear. The V end was cut by 3 bases, the J end by 2 bases, with 9 bases between. Looked up from germline, CDR1 is SGHRS and CDR2 is YFSETQ. This CDR3 is built from 13 residues. The CDR3 is CASSWASPYEQYF. The DNA for the CDR3 is TGCGCCAGCAGCTGGGCCAGCCCCTACGAGCAGTACTTC.

This clonotype was seen a few times. The genes are TRBV5-1 and TRBJ2-2; D possibly matches TRBD1 or TRBD2 (6 bases each). This CDR3 spans 14 amino acids. The V gene's germline CDR1 is SGHRS and CDR2 YFSETQ. The ends were cut back, 7 bases at V and 0 bases at J, with 10 bases in the middle. Written as DNA, the CDR3 is TGCGCCAGCGAAAGGGGGGCGAACACCGGGGAGCTGTTTTTT. It yields the protein CASERGANTGELFF.

The V gene is TRBV20-1, the J gene TRBJ2-1, with a tentative D call TRBD1 (5 bases). Germline V lookup: CDR1 DFQATT, CDR2 SNEGSKA (reference sequence). This CDR3 contains 13 residues. V lost 3 bases, J lost 4 bases, and 10 bases lay in between. CDR3 residues: CSARTDNYNEQFF. CDR3 in DNA: TGCAGTGCTAGGACAGATAATTACAATGAGCAGTTCTTC.

This clonotype was counted many times. The rearrangement uses TRBV7-9 and TRBJ2-3; possible D gene TRBD1, 7 bases. This CDR3 spans 14 amino acids. In germline, CDR1 is SEHNR, CDR2 FQNEAQ (reference sequence). The V gene lost 8 bases and the J gene lost 4 bases, with 16 bases spanning the gap. The CDR3 reads CASEGGGGPDTQYF. The CDR3 DNA reads TGTGCCAGCGAGGGCGGAGGGGGCCCAGATACGCAGTATTTT.